Presented here are 31 T cell receptor beta chains from one specimen sequenced in a study of blood T cell repertoires in COVID-19. Generated by immunoSEQ multiplex PCR, the TCRdb table keeps only in-frame clones and is missing some. The table shows under 300,000 clones, with 75% to 95% occurring only once. Sequenced sample: PBMCs or T cells enriched from blood (not recorded which). These receptors all stem from a woman aged 18-35 years who had recovered from COVID-19.

V is TRBV5-1 and J is TRBJ2-4, with 9 nucleotides matching TRBD1. This CDR3 region has 15 residues. The germline CDR1 and CDR2 sequences are SGHRS and YFSETQ. The ends lost 5 bases at V and 7 bases at J; junction bases unmatched: 10. CDR3: CASRPEPGQGNIQYF. CDR3 coding DNA: TGCGCCAGCAGACCAGAGCCCGGACAGGGGAACATTCAGTACTTC.

V and J are TRBV4-1 and TRBJ1-5; D unclear. V lost 0 bases, J lost 4 bases, and 10 bases lay in between. This CDR3 is 15 amino acids long. Looked up from germline, CDR1 is MGHRA and CDR2 is YSYEKL. CDR3 sequence reads: CASSQDHSRNQPQHF. CDR3 nucleotides: TGCGCCAGCAGCCAAGATCACTCGCGAAATCAGCCCCAGCATTTT.

The CDR3 region is CASREGQEATQYF. The CDR3 bases are TGTGCCAGCAGGGAGGGACAGGAGGCGACCCAGTACTTC. This sequence joins TRBV28 and TRBJ2-5, with TRBD1 identical over 8 bases. The CDR3 loop spans 13 amino acids. Trimming cost V 6 bases and J 7 bases; bases outside gene matches: 7. Germline V gives CDR1 MDHEN, CDR2 SYDVKM.

This chain connects TRBV5-1 to TRBJ2-5; D gene unclear. CDR1 is SGHRS and CDR2 is YFSETQ in the germline V gene. V was pared by 0 bases and J by 4 bases, with 7 bases between. CDR3 length: 13 residues. The chain's CDR3 is CASSLDPGETQYF. CDR3 DNA: TGCGCCAGCAGCTTGGATCCCGGAGAGACCCAGTACTTC.

V gene TRBV27 combines with J gene TRBJ2-7; 10 positions match TRBD1. V lost 5 bases and J lost 2; bases outside the gene matches: 15. Germline-derived CDR1 and CDR2 are MNHEY and SMNVEV (reference sequence). CDR3 length equals 18 residues. In nucleotides, the CDR3 is TGTGCCAGCAGTCTCGCTCCCATGGGACAGGGGTGGACCTACGAGCAGTACTTC. Its translation: CASSLAPMGQGWTYEQYF.

The chain couples TRBV7-9 to TRBJ1-1; tentatively, D is TRBD1 (6 bases). The CDR3 spans 14 residues. V lost 3 bases and J lost 5, with 13 bases in between. CDR1 is SEHNR, CDR2 FQNEAQ, per germline (reference sequence). The CDR3 reads CASSFPTGDTEAFF. The CDR3 DNA reads TGTGCCAGCAGCTTCCCGACAGGCGATACTGAAGCTTTCTTT. Full variable domain (missing parts from reference TRBV7-9 and TRBJ1-1): DTGVSQNPRHKITKRGQNVTFRCDPISEHNRLYWYRQTLGQGPEFLTYFQNEAQLEKSRLLSDRFSAERPKGSFSTLEIQRTEQGDSAMYLCASSFPTGDTEAFFGQGTRLTVV.

The chain joins TRBV28 to TRBJ2-7, with a weak D call TRBD1 (6 bases). Germline CDR1 MDHEN, CDR2 SYDVKM. This CDR3 spans 15 amino acids. Trimming stripped 1 base from V and 1 base from J, with 11 bases between. CDR3 loop: CASSLSHTGSYEQYF. In nucleotides, the CDR3 is TGTGCCAGCAGTTTATCCCACACAGGGTCCTACGAGCAGTACTTC.

V and J are TRBV18 and TRBJ1-2, with TRBD1 matching 8 bases. V was clipped by 3 bases and J by 10 bases; unmatched bases: 7. This CDR3 is built from 13 residues. The germline V gene has CDR1 KGHSH and CDR2 LQKENI. CDR3 coding DNA: TGTGCCAGCTCACCCCGGACAGGGTCAATCTACACCTTC. Translated, it gives CASSPRTGSIYTF. The full variable domain, completed using reference TRBV18 and TRBJ1-2, is NAGVMQNPRHLVRRRGQEARLRCSPMKGHSHVYWYRQLPEEGLKFMVYLQKENIIDESGMPKERFSAEFPKEGPSILRIQQVVRGDSAAYFCASSPRTGSIYTFGSGTRLTVV.

This clone showed up just a few times. The chain is built from TRBV19 and TRBJ1-2, with a tentative D call TRBD1 (6 bases). CDR3 length: 13 amino acids. From germline, CDR1 is LNHDA and CDR2 SQIVND (reference sequence). V was shortened by 2 bases and J by 8 bases, with 12 bases between the two germline ends. The CDR3 sequence: CASSIQGRGGYTF. The CDR3 coding sequence is TGTGCCAGTAGTATACAGGGGCGAGGCGGCTACACCTTC.

The V call is TRBV3-1 (or the pseudogene TRBV3-2), the J call TRBJ2-5, with 8 nucleotides matching TRBD2. V trimming: 5 bases; J trimming: 4 bases; junction bases outside the gene matches: 9. Germline V lookup: CDR1 LGHDT, CDR2 YNNKEL (reference sequence). The CDR3 has 15 amino acids. The CDR3 sequence is CASSDTPGLGETQYF. As DNA, the CDR3 is TGTGCCAGCAGCGACACCCCGGGACTAGGAGAGACCCAGTACTTC.

This chain joins TRBV3-1 (or the pseudogene TRBV3-2) and TRBJ1-2; 11 positions agree with TRBD1. CDR3 size: 12 residues. J lost 4 bases, V lost 8 bases, and 0 bases had no gene match. Germline assignment: CDR1 LGHDT and CDR2 YNNKEL (reference sequence). In DNA form, the CDR3 reads TGTGCCAGCGGGACAGGGGGCTATGGCTACACCTTC. Translation: CASGTGGYGYTF.

The chain has TRBV27 and TRBJ2-1; no clear D gene. The ends were cut back, 4 bases at V and 4 bases at J, with 11 bases in the middle. The CDR3 sequence is 14 residues long. Germline V gene data show CDR1 as MNHEY and CDR2 as SMNVEV (reference sequence). The chain's CDR3 is CASSSPGLYNEQFF. The CDR3, as DNA: TGTGCCAGCAGTTCCCCCGGGTTATACAATGAGCAGTTCTTC.

The chain is built from TRBV5-6 and TRBJ1-6; 8 nucleotides line up with TRBD1. This CDR3 is 15 amino acids long. Germline CDR1 and CDR2: SGHDT and YYEEEE. V gave up 0 bases and J gave up 6 bases; unmatched junction bases: 2. For the CDR3, the DNA is TGTGCCAGCAGCTTGGCGACAGGGGCTAATTCACCCCTCCACTTT. Translated: CASSLATGANSPLHF.

The chain carries TRBV3-1 (or the pseudogene TRBV3-2) and TRBJ2-1, with a weak D call TRBD1 (5 bases). The germline gives CDR1 LGHDT, CDR2 YNNKEL (reference sequence). The CDR3 length is 14 residues. V was shortened by 1 base and J by 6 bases, with 10 bases between the two germline ends. The CDR3 nucleotides read TGTGCCAGCAGCCAAGTTGGGGCGCCCAATGAGCAGTTCTTC. Protein: CASSQVGAPNEQFF.

This chain joins TRBV27 and TRBJ2-3; maybe TRBD1 (5 bases). The V and J ends lost 0 bases and 4 bases respectively, with 17 bases between them. The CDR3 extends over 17 amino acids. Germline V lookup: CDR1 MNHEY, CDR2 SMNVEV (reference sequence). The CDR3 region has the DNA TGTGCCAGCAGTTTATCGATTGGCAGGGCAGTGGCAGATACGCAGTATTTT. Amino acid sequence: CASSLSIGRAVADTQYF.

The chain uses TRBV6-5 and TRBJ2-2, with D tentatively TRBD1 (6 bases). CDR3 length: 14 amino acids. Looked up from germline, CDR1 is MNHEY and CDR2 is SVGAGI. V lost 7 bases and J lost 5, with 14 bases in between. The CDR3 sequence: CASTPTGRTGELFF. CDR3 DNA sequence: TGTGCCAGCACTCCTACAGGGCGTACCGGGGAGCTGTTTTTT.

The chain joins TRBV21-1 to TRBJ2-1; TRBD2, the D gene given by the table, was not confirmed from the DNA. TRBV21-1 is a listed pseudogene. There are 16 residues in the CDR3. The CDR3 DNA sequence: TGTGCCAGCAGCAAAGGAAGGGAGGAAGGAGGTAATGAGCAGTTCTTC. It specifies CASSKGREEGGNEQFF.

V is TRBV2 and J is TRBJ2-3; no firm D call. Germline-derived CDR1 and CDR2 are SNHLY and FYNNEI. This CDR3 has 12 amino acids. V was clipped by 6 bases and J by 0 bases, with 4 bases between them. Here the CDR3 reads CASRASTDTQYF. The CDR3 nucleotides read TGTGCCAGCAGGGCCAGCACAGATACGCAGTATTTT.

This rearrangement joins TRBV7-9 to TRBJ1-4, with D unresolved. Germline values: CDR1 SEHNR, CDR2 FQNEAQ (reference sequence). This CDR3 has 14 residues. The ends were cut back, 5 bases at V and 3 bases at J, with 10 bases in the middle. CDR3 bases: TGTGCCAGCAGCGGGAGGCAGCCTAATGAAAAACTGTTTTTT. Translated: CASSGRQPNEKLFF.

J is TRBJ2-7 and V is TRBV2; 8 positions agree with TRBD1. Germline CDR1 is SNHLY and CDR2 is FYNNEI. The length of the CDR3 is 14 residues. V lost 6 bases and J lost 6; bases outside the gene matches: 10. The CDR3: CASSSTGGSGEQYF. The CDR3 region has the DNA TGTGCCAGCAGCTCAACAGGGGGTTCCGGCGAGCAGTACTTC.

The chain joins TRBV5-1 to TRBJ2-3; D perhaps matches TRBD2 (7 bases). This CDR3 region has 17 residues. Deletions cut 4 bases from V and 10 bases from J, with 28 bases between. Germline loops: CDR1 SGHRS, CDR2 YFSETQ. The CDR3 nucleotides are TGCGCCAGCAGCCAGATGGGGGGGCCATCGGCCCAAGGGTCGCAGTATTTT. Its translation is CASSQMGGPSAQGSQYF.

V gene TRBV6-5 combines with J gene TRBJ1-5; 7 positions match TRBD1. Germline assignment: CDR1 MNHEY and CDR2 SVGAGI. CDR3 length: 16 amino acids. The V segment lost 0 bases and the J segment 2 bases; nucleotides outside the gene matches: 4. The CDR3 bases are TGTGCCAGCAGTTACTCGTGGGACAGCGGCAATCAGCCCCAGCATTTT. Its translation is CASSYSWDSGNQPQHF.

This chain links TRBV5-4 with TRBJ2-7; the D gene is possibly TRBD2 (5 bases). The CDR3 totals 13 residues. The V gene lost 4 bases and the J gene lost 2 bases, with 10 bases spanning the gap. From germline, CDR1 is SGHNT and CDR2 YYREEE (reference sequence). The CDR3 region is CASSPFGTYEQYF. The CDR3 DNA reads as TGTGCCAGCAGCCCCTTCGGGACCTACGAGCAGTACTTC. The variable domain in full, with the rest retrieved from reference TRBV5-4 and TRBJ2-7, is ETGVTQSPTHLIKTRGQQVTLRCSSQSGHNTVSWYQQALGQGPQFIFQYYREEENGRGNFPPRFSGLQFPNYSSELNVNALELDDSALYLCASSPFGTYEQYFGPGTRLTVT.

As DNA, the CDR3 is TGTGCCAGCAGACCCGCTGACAGGGAAGAGCAGTACTTC. Translated, it gives CASRPADREEQYF. The V gene is TRBV12-3 or TRBV12-4, the J gene TRBJ2-7; TRBD1 matches at 7 bases. CDR3 length equals 13 residues. The trim removed 6 bases at V and 7 bases at J, leaving 9 bases unmatched.

V and J are TRBV9 and TRBJ2-7; possible D gene TRBD2, 6 bases. Between the trimmed V and J ends, which lost 3 bases and 3 bases, there was a span of 13 bases. The CDR3 consists of 14 residues. Looked up from germline, CDR1 is SGDLS and CDR2 is YYNGEE. For the CDR3, the DNA is TGTGCCAGCAGCGGGGGACTGTTACACTACGAGCAGTACTTC. Encoded protein: CASSGGLLHYEQYF.

This clone is a singleton in its sample. The rearrangement uses TRBV11-1 and TRBJ2-7; possibly TRBD2 for D (6 bases). There are 14 residues in the CDR3. Deletions cut 3 bases from V and 0 bases from J, with 9 bases between. CDR1 SGHAT and CDR2 FQDESV come from the germline V gene (reference sequence). The CDR3 bases are TGTGCCAGCAGCTTTACGACTAGCTCCTACGAGCAGTACTTC. It translates to CASSFTTSSYEQYF.

V gene TRBV19 combines with J gene TRBJ1-3, with 7 bases that match TRBD1. The CDR3 is made up of 14 amino acids. Germline CDR1 reads LNHDA; CDR2 reads SQIVND (reference sequence). V was clipped by 7 bases and J by 4 bases; unmatched bases: 7. The CDR3 sequence is CASMERGRGNTIYF. In DNA, the CDR3 is TGTGCCAGTATGGAAAGGGGGCGAGGAAACACCATATATTTT.

This clone was detected only once. The J gene is TRBJ1-2, the V gene TRBV2; 9 bases agree with TRBD1. The trim removed 3 bases at V and 8 bases at J, leaving 1 base unmatched. Per the germline V gene, CDR1 is SNHLY and CDR2 is FYNNEI. CDR3 length: 12 amino acids. The CDR3 region has the DNA TGTGCCAGCAGTGAGGGACAGGGCGGCTACACCTTC. As protein: CASSEGQGGYTF.

V and J are TRBV9 and TRBJ2-2; 9 bases match TRBD1. The CDR3 runs 14 residues. V lost 4 bases and J lost 7; bases outside the gene matches: 5. Germline CDR1 and CDR2: SGDLS and YYNGEE. The DNA of the CDR3 is TGTGCCAGCAGCCGGAACAGGGGGCTCGGGGAGCTGTTTTTT. Protein: CASSRNRGLGELFF.

The chain joins TRBV2 to TRBJ1-2; D may be TRBD1 (5 bases). The CDR3 length is 11 residues. From germline, CDR1 is SNHLY and CDR2 FYNNEI. Trimming took off 8 bases at V and 8 bases at J, with 12 bases between the two ends. CDR3 in amino acids: CASGREEGYTF. The CDR3 DNA reads TGTGCCAGCGGCAGGGAGGAAGGCTACACCTTC.

This clone was recorded a few times. V and J are TRBV27 and TRBJ1-3; the D gene is possibly TRBD1 (5 bases). The CDR3 spans 14 residues. In germline, CDR1 is MNHEY, CDR2 SMNVEV (reference sequence). Trimming left V 5 bases short and J 4 bases short, with 12 bases between. The DNA of the CDR3 is TGTGCCAGCAGTCTGGGGGGTACCGGAAACACCATATATTTT. As protein: CASSLGGTGNTIYF.